This T cell receptor (beta chain) was captured by sequencing in a study of cytomegalovirus exposure and HLA in healthy donors. Those who donated were healthy bone marrow donors. The V gene end was trimmed by 2 bases and the J gene end by 4 bases; junction bases not matched to a gene: 7. The CDR3 spans 16 residues. Germline-derived CDR1 and CDR2 are KGHSH and LQKENI. Researchers ran the PCR with 60 Vbeta and 13 Jbeta primers. In the authors' workflow: A later analysis counted tens of millions of unique TCR beta chains, some 12 million shared. Sequencing used immunoSEQ multiplex PCR; TCRdb keeps in-frame clones, though not all of them. From that table come the V and J calls and clone size; the DNA was used to work out D and trimming. The repertoire has 150,000 to 250,000 clones, 82% of them found once; the top ten carry 0.08% to 0.1%.

Sequencing was done on a sample of PBMCs. This receptor was identified in a boy younger than 10 in good health and CMV-seronegative. J is TRBJ2-5 and V is TRBV18, with 10 bases fitting TRBD1. CDR3 nucleotides: TGTGCCAGCTCACCAGCACGACAGGGGGCAGGAGAGACCCAGTACTTC. Residues: CASSPARQGAGETQYF.